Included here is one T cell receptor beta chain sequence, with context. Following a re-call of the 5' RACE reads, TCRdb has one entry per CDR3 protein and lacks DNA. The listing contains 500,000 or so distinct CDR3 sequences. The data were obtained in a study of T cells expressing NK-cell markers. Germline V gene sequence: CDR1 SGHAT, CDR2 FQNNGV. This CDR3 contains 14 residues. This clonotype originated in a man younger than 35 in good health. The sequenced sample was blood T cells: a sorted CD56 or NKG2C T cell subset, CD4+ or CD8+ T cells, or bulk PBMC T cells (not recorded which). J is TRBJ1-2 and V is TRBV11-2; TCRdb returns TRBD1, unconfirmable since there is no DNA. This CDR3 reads CASRPLSGAYGYTF. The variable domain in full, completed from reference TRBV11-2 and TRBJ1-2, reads EAGVAQSPRYKIIEKRQSVAFWCNPISGHATLYWYQQILGQGPKLLIQFQNNGVVDDSQLPKDRFSAERLKGVDSTLKIQPAKLEDSAVYLCASRPLSGAYGYTFGSGTRLTVV.